This T cell receptor (beta chain) came from a study of blood T cells in healthy people across ages. Study outcomes and limitations: There were more naive CD4+ cells and higher diversity in long-lived donors than in aged donors.

The CDR3 has 15 amino acids. Germline-derived CDR1 and CDR2 are DFQATT and SNEGSKA (reference sequence). Trimming removed 5 bases from V and 3 bases from J; junction bases left unmatched: 9. Each donor gave around 9.3 milliliters of peripheral blood. This clonotype was counted between two and nine times. Its specificity is unknown. For the second PCR, which ran for about 6 to 11 cycles, a sample-barcoded 5' primer and a J-beta primer mix were used. A tag from a template-switch adaptor with 12 random nucleotides marked each cDNA molecule. Each single sample gave us at least 3 million CDR3-containing paired-end reads. TCRdb redid the calling of the 5' RACE reads with MiXCR, one entry per CDR3 protein. The profile covers under 800,000 distinct CDR3 sequences, with approximately 39% appearing a single time and 20% to 25% taken by the ten largest.

V usage is TRBV20-1 and J usage is TRBJ2-3, with 9 bases identical to TRBD2. The sequenced material came from blood. The TCR was taken from a woman aged 60-70 years in good health. CDR3 amino acids: CSAGKPGLATDTQYF. The DNA for the CDR3 is TGCAGTGCTGGTAAACCGGGACTAGCAACAGATACGCAGTATTTT.